The subject of this entry is one TCR beta chain. V trimming: 4 bases; J trimming: 3 bases; junction bases outside the gene matches: 8. The CDR3 sequence is 15 residues long. In germline, CDR1 is LGHNA, CDR2 YSLEER. Seattle patient enrollment occurred during active infection, with longitudinal follow-up thereafter. This sample stems from a study of blood T cell repertoires in COVID-19. Study-level background: COVID-19 samples collected from the United States, Italy and Spain covered acute and convalescent phases. PBMCs, B-cell-depleted T cells, or T cells provided the cDNA or gDNA that made up the material.

Per the original data handling: Reference gene primer amplification in the assay estimated nucleated cell counts. Clones were read by immunoSEQ multiplex PCR, and TCRdb kept only the in-frame ones, dropping some. The DNA was the basis for D and trimming; V, J and clone size are from that table. Among 250,000 to 300,000 clones, around 89% were seen once, and the ten largest hold roughly 2.2%. The origin of this receptor is a woman in her fifties or sixties with COVID-19, enrolled during active disease. This chain connects TRBV4-3 to TRBJ1-1, with 7 nucleotides matching TRBD1. Sample: peripheral blood. CDR3 DNA: TGCGCCAGCAGCCTCTCATCAGGGGGAGACACTGAAGCTTTCTTT. Translation: CASSLSSGGDTEAFF.